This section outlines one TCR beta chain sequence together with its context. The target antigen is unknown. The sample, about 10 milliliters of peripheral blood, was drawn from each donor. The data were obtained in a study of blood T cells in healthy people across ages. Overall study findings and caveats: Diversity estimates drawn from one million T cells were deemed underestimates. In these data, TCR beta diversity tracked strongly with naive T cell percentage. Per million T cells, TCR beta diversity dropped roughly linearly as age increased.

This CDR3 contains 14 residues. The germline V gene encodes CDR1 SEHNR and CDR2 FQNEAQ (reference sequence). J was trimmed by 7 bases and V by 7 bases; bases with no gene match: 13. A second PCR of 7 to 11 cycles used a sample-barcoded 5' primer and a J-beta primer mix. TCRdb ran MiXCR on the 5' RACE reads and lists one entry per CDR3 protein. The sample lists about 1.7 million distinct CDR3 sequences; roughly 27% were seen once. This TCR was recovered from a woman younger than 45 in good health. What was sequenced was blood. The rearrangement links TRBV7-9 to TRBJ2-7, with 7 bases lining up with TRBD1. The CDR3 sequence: CASTIPGGYNEQYF. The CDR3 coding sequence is TGTGCCAGCACCATACCAGGGGGTTACAATGAGCAGTACTTC.